This passage covers 25 T cell receptor beta chains from one sample sequenced in a study of patients and donors after allogeneic stem cell transplantation. One entry per CDR3 protein, called by TCRdb with MiXCR from the RT-PCR reads. The sample includes about 88,000 distinct CDR3 sequences, about 48% of them seen just once. The sequencing input was blood, either unsorted or a sorted T cell fraction (not recorded which). The receptor set was obtained from a human donor who was either an allogeneic HSCT recipient or a stem cell or donor lymphocyte infusion donor (not recorded which). It is not recorded whose cells these are; they may come from a transplant donor.

The rearrangement uses TRBV9 and TRBJ2-2, with TRBD1 matching over 9 bases. Germline V gene lookup returns CDR1 SGDLS and CDR2 YYNGEE. Germline trimming cut 5 bases from V and 1 base from J; bases unmatched to any gene: 12. This CDR3 region has 18 residues. Here the CDR3 DNA reads TGTGCCAGCAGAGGATTACCTGGGACAGGGAAGAACACCGGGGAGCTGTTTTTT. It specifies CASRGLPGTGKNTGELFF.

This chain connects TRBV15 to TRBJ1-4; no clear D. Germline-derived CDR1 and CDR2 are LNHNV and YYDKDF (reference sequence). Trimming shortened V by 1 base and J by 6 bases, and 12 bases separated the two germline ends. There are 15 residues in the CDR3. In DNA form, the CDR3 reads TGTGCCACCAGCAGAGTTAACATGGCGCATGAAAAACTGTTTTTT. Translated, it gives CATSRVNMAHEKLFF.

The rearrangement uses TRBV6-1 and TRBJ2-5, with D maybe TRBD1 (5 bases). Trimming left V 4 bases short and J 2 bases short, with 8 bases between. The CDR3 consists of 13 residues. Germline V gives CDR1 MNHNS, CDR2 SASEGT. CDR3 protein: CASSGGVQETQYF. Written as DNA, the CDR3 is TGTGCCAGCAGTGGGGGCGTACAAGAGACCCAGTACTTC.

A few counts support this clonotype. The genes are TRBV6-2 or TRBV6-3 and TRBJ1-6; no reliable D call. Germline assignment: CDR1 MNHEY and CDR2 SVGEGT. V gave up 7 bases and J gave up 8 bases, with 6 bases separating them. The CDR3 spans 11 residues. The CDR3 spells CASMQDSPLHF. The CDR3 DNA reads TGTGCCAGCATGCAGGATTCACCCCTCCACTTT.

This clonotype has a handful of counts. The chain links TRBV20-1 to TRBJ1-2; tentatively, D is TRBD1 (6 bases). V lost 6 bases and J 0 bases, leaving 14 bases between the germline ends. The CDR3 has 14 residues. Germline CDR1 is DFQATT and CDR2 is SNEGSKA (reference sequence). CDR3 nucleotides: TGCAGTGCGTTAAGGGGGAACTCTAACTATGGCTACACCTTC. Encoded protein: CSALRGNSNYGYTF.

The chain joins TRBV20-1 to TRBJ1-5; D ambiguous. Trimming removed 0 bases from V and 3 bases from J, with 9 bases in between. The CDR3 spans 14 residues. Germline loops: CDR1 DFQATT, CDR2 SNEGSKA (reference sequence). The DNA for the CDR3 is TGCAGTGCTAGAGATCGGCAGGTCAATCAGCCCCAGCATTTT. Its translation is CSARDRQVNQPQHF.

J is TRBJ2-1 and V is TRBV6-5, with D perhaps TRBD1 (6 bases). In germline, CDR1 is MNHEY, CDR2 SVGAGI. V was trimmed by 2 bases and J by 9 bases, leaving 17 bases between them. The CDR3 covers 15 residues. The CDR3 DNA reads as TGTGCCAGCAGTTACCGACTGGACTCCAGGGGTGAGCAGTTCTTC. Amino acid sequence: CASSYRLDSRGEQFF.

A few counts support this clonotype. The rearrangement links TRBV27 to TRBJ2-2, with D possibly matching TRBD2 (6 bases). The CDR3 is made up of 15 amino acids. Germline V gene sequence: CDR1 MNHEY, CDR2 SMNVEV (reference sequence). Trimming removed 2 bases at V and 4 bases at J, with 11 bases between. CDR3 coding DNA: TGTGCCAGCAGTTTAATGGCGGGGCTCACCGGGGAGCTGTTTTTT. Its translation: CASSLMAGLTGELFF.

The rearrangement joins TRBV12-5 to TRBJ1-1; a weak D match, TRBD1 (6 bases). The CDR3 has 15 amino acids. Germline CDR1 LGHNT, CDR2 FRNRAP. The V end was cut by 0 bases, the J end by 1 base, with 9 bases between. The DNA of the CDR3 is TGTGCTAGTGGTTTGGTATACAGGGAGAACACTGAAGCTTTCTTT. Translated, it gives CASGLVYRENTEAFF.

The V call is TRBV7-9, the J call TRBJ1-2; no firm D call. Germline V CDR1 and CDR2: SEHNR, FQNEAQ (reference sequence). The CDR3 runs 13 residues. V was cut by 3 bases and J by 3 bases, with 8 bases left in between. CDR3 region: CASSFNSYYGYTF. The CDR3 DNA reads TGTGCCAGCAGCTTCAACAGTTACTATGGCTACACCTTC.

The chain carries TRBV29-1 and TRBJ1-1; 7 bases are a match to TRBD1. Germline CDR1 is SQVTM and CDR2 is ANQGSEA. V lost 7 bases, J lost 4 bases, and 6 bases stayed unmatched. The CDR3 is 12 residues long. In nucleotides, the CDR3 is TGCAGCGCCGGACAGGCTGGCACTGAAGCTTTCTTT. Residues: CSAGQAGTEAFF.

This chain joins TRBV12-3 or TRBV12-4 and TRBJ1-4, with 9 bases matching TRBD1. There are 15 residues in the CDR3. The trim removed 5 bases at V and 8 bases at J, leaving 9 bases unmatched. The CDR3 coding sequence is TGTGCCAGCAGTCCCCGGGACAGGGTACAAGAAAAACTGTTTTTT. Amino acid sequence: CASSPRDRVQEKLFF.

This rearrangement joins TRBV20-1 to TRBJ1-2, with 7 bases fitting TRBD1. Germline CDR1 reads DFQATT; CDR2 reads SNEGSKA (reference sequence). V shed 6 bases and J 5 bases; nucleotides not matched to a gene: 9. This CDR3 region has 13 residues. The CDR3 protein is CSAGEGARYGYTF. As DNA, the CDR3 is TGCAGTGCCGGAGAGGGGGCGAGGTATGGCTACACCTTC.

The table lists this clonotype with a few counts. This rearrangement joins TRBV12-3 or TRBV12-4 to TRBJ1-2; the match to TRBD1 covers 10 bases. The CDR3 sequence is 14 residues long. V was pared by 5 bases and J by 7 bases, with 7 bases of the junction left unmatched. The CDR3 bases are TGTGCCAGCAGTCCCGACAGGGGGCAGGCTGGCTACACCTTC. It is translated as CASSPDRGQAGYTF.

This clonotype was observed a few times. The V call is TRBV4-1, the J call TRBJ1-3, with D unresolved. Between the trimmed V and J ends, which lost 1 base and 1 base, there was a span of 8 bases. The CDR3 contains 15 residues. Germline CDR1 MGHRA, CDR2 YSYEKL. In DNA form, the CDR3 reads TGCGCCAGCAGCCAAGGACGGGAGTCTGGAAACACCATATATTTT. It codes for CASSQGRESGNTIYF.

This sequence joins TRBV27 and TRBJ1-6; no clear D gene. The CDR3 extends over 13 amino acids. The V end was cut by 6 bases, the J end by 7 bases, with 10 bases between. Germline V CDR1 and CDR2: MNHEY, SMNVEV (reference sequence). CDR3 amino acids: CASRYSGNSPLHF. CDR3 coding DNA: TGTGCCAGCAGGTATTCCGGGAATTCACCCCTCCACTTT.

The chain uses TRBV29-1 and TRBJ1-5; maybe TRBD1 (6 bases). The V and J ends lost 8 bases and 0 bases respectively, with 11 bases between them. Germline CDR1 reads SQVTM; CDR2 reads ANQGSEA. The CDR3 is 13 amino acids. The CDR3 spells CSFLQGSNQPQHF. CDR3 DNA: TGCAGCTTCCTACAGGGTAGCAATCAGCCCCAGCATTTT.

This clonotype was recorded once. The chain employs TRBV5-1 and TRBJ1-2, with D hard to call. This CDR3 has 14 residues. V lost 4 bases and J lost 3, with 13 bases in between. Germline V CDR1 and CDR2: SGHRS, YFSETQ. The CDR3 spells CASSPEPGYYGYTF. The DNA of the CDR3 is TGCGCCAGCAGCCCCGAGCCGGGGTACTATGGCTACACCTTC.

Only a few counts were recorded for this clonotype. This chain's CDR3 is CASSQDPWRGNTGGSPLHF. The CDR3 region has the DNA TGCGCCAGCAGCCAAGATCCCTGGCGAGGCAATACAGGGGGTTCACCCCTCCACTTT. V and J are TRBV4-3 and TRBJ1-6; 8 nucleotides align to TRBD1. Per the germline V gene, CDR1 is LGHNA and CDR2 is YSLEER. The CDR3 runs to 19 residues. J lost 9 bases, V lost 0 bases, and 16 bases had no gene match.

V and J are TRBV10-3 and TRBJ2-2, with 7 bases lining up with TRBD2. The junction had 9 bases not matched to a gene; V was cut back by 4 bases and J by 4 bases. CDR1 is ENHRY, CDR2 SYGVKD, per germline. The CDR3 runs 16 residues. The CDR3 region has the DNA TGTGCCATCAGTGTCCTAGGCGGGAGCCGCACCGGGGAGCTGTTTTTT. It translates to CAISVLGGSRTGELFF.

The genes are TRBV21-1 and TRBJ1-2. TRBV21-1 is a listed pseudogene. CDR3 length equals 12 residues. The CDR3 protein is CASSNYSWGYTF. DNA of the CDR3: TGTGCCAGCAGCAACTACTCATGGGGCTACACCTTC.

This clonotype appeared a few times. V is TRBV20-1 and J is TRBJ1-5, with D maybe TRBD1 (5 bases). The germline CDR1 and CDR2 sequences are DFQATT and SNEGSKA (reference sequence). The CDR3 is 13 residues long. V lost 6 bases and J 5 bases, leaving 14 bases between the germline ends. The CDR3 is CSAKDTVYQPQHF. CDR3 nucleotides: TGCAGTGCCAAGGACACGGTCTATCAGCCCCAGCATTTT.

This chain uses TRBV5-1 with TRBJ2-5; the D gene is possibly TRBD1 (5 bases). V gave up 0 bases and J gave up 2 bases, with 11 bases separating them. The germline V gene encodes CDR1 SGHRS and CDR2 YFSETQ. CDR3 length: 15 amino acids. This CDR3 is CASSLVPTEQETQYF. In nucleotides, the CDR3 is TGCGCCAGCAGCTTGGTACCGACAGAACAAGAGACCCAGTACTTC.

This clonotype was observed a few times. Here the CDR3 DNA reads TGCGCCAGCAGGGGACCTCCTATCGGCTATGGCTACACCTTC. Translated: CASRGPPIGYGYTF. The chain has TRBV5-1 and TRBJ1-2; perhaps TRBD1 as D (5 bases). The germline V gene encodes CDR1 SGHRS and CDR2 YFSETQ. CDR3 length: 14 residues. V dropped 5 bases and J dropped 4 bases, with 15 bases sitting between them.

The chain is built from TRBV2 and TRBJ1-4; D uncertain. This CDR3 has 13 residues. V shed 8 bases and J shed 5 bases, with 12 bases lying between them. Germline V CDR1 and CDR2: SNHLY, FYNNEI. The CDR3 is CASGGGRNEKLFF. CDR3 nucleotide sequence: TGTGCCAGCGGTGGTGGCAGAAATGAAAAACTGTTTTTT.